These 23 T cell receptor beta chains originate from one sample sequenced in a study of post-analysis software for immune sequencing data. Study-wide findings and caveats: A few TRBV segments occurring more often in patients than controls included TRBV5-6, TRBV5-1 and TRBV20-1.

No cognate antigen is known for these TCRs. Each TCR beta cDNA library carried unique molecular identifiers. TCRdb redid the calling of the PCR reads with MiXCR, one entry per CDR3 protein. Of hundreds of thousands of distinct CDR3 sequences in the sample, 59% were seen once. The sample taken for sequencing was blood. The receptor source for this set is a girl aged 2-10 years with multiple sclerosis.

This rearrangement joins TRBV6-1 to TRBJ1-5, with 10 bases lining up with TRBD1. Germline V gene sequence: CDR1 MNHNS, CDR2 SASEGT. This CDR3 spans 15 amino acids. With V trimmed by 7 bases and J by 5 bases, 8 bases remained unmatched. CDR3 amino acids: CASKARTGGYQPQHF. In DNA, the CDR3 is TGTGCCAGCAAAGCTAGGACAGGGGGTTATCAGCCCCAGCATTTT.

The chain is built from TRBV9 and TRBJ2-5; no definite D call. The DNA matches TRBJ2-7 better at its end, which makes the J call doubtful. The germline V gene encodes CDR1 SGDLS and CDR2 YYNGEE. This CDR3 is 8 amino acids long. The CDR3 reads CGVGEQYF. The CDR3 nucleotides read TGTGGGGTCGGCGAGCAGTACTTC.

The chain couples TRBV6-5 to TRBJ2-7; 9 nucleotides match TRBD1. Germline V gene data show CDR1 as MNHEY and CDR2 as SVGAGI. There are 16 residues in the CDR3. The junction had 10 bases not matched to a gene; V was cut back by 6 bases and J by 1 base. The CDR3 loop is CASSYNPGQGSYEQYF. Here the CDR3 DNA reads TGTGCCAGCAGCTATAATCCGGGACAGGGATCCTACGAGCAGTACTTC.

In this sample, this clonotype turned up a few times. The chain joins TRBV24-1 to TRBJ2-1; D is uncertain. V dropped 3 bases and J dropped 6 bases, with 14 bases sitting between them. The CDR3 runs 15 residues. Germline CDR1 reads KGHDR; CDR2 reads SFDVKD. In DNA, the CDR3 is TGTGCCACCAGTGATCCCCCTGATACAAGCAATGAGCAGTTCTTC. Protein sequence: CATSDPPDTSNEQFF.

The V gene is TRBV29-1, the J gene TRBJ1-2; 7 nucleotides agree with TRBD1. CDR3 size: 12 residues. Germline CDR1 and CDR2: SQVTM and ANQGSEA. The trim removed 7 bases at V and 8 bases at J, leaving 10 bases unmatched. The CDR3 loop reads CSAEQGSGGYTF. The CDR3 DNA reads as TGCAGCGCCGAACAGGGGTCCGGAGGCTACACCTTC. The full variable domain, in which reference TRBV29-1 and TRBJ1-2 provide the parts outside the CDR3, is SAVISQKPSRDICQRGTSLTIQCQVDSQVTMMFWYRQQPGQSLTLIATANQGSEATYESGFVIDKFPISRPNLTFSTLTVSNMSPEDSSIYLCSAEQGSGGYTFGSGTRLTVV.

This clonotype was observed a single time. The V and J genes are TRBV12-3 or TRBV12-4 and TRBJ1-5; D unclear. V lost 3 bases, J lost 4 bases, and 16 bases lay in between. The CDR3 contains 16 residues. The CDR3 sequence: CASSLSGPGQNQPQHF. CDR3 DNA: TGTGCCAGCAGTTTGAGTGGACCGGGCCAAAATCAGCCCCAGCATTTT.

The chain links TRBV2 to TRBJ2-3, with D tentatively TRBD2 (6 bases). The CDR3 runs 16 residues. Germline V gene data show CDR1 as SNHLY and CDR2 as FYNNEI. V lost 4 bases, J lost 3 bases, and 17 bases lay in between. This chain's CDR3 is CASSAGGIAMTDTQYF. DNA for the CDR3: TGTGCCAGCAGTGCCGGAGGGATCGCGATGACAGATACGCAGTATTTT.

The chain carries TRBV2 and TRBJ2-1; 8 bases match TRBD2. V was clipped by 3 bases and J by 7 bases; unmatched bases: 17. From germline, CDR1 is SNHLY and CDR2 FYNNEI. This CDR3 has 18 residues. The CDR3 spells CASSDREGRPTRGNEQFF. As DNA, the CDR3 is TGTGCCAGCAGTGACCGGGAGGGACGCCCCACCCGGGGAAATGAGCAGTTCTTC.

V usage is TRBV5-1 and J usage is TRBJ2-7; the D gene is possibly TRBD1 (6 bases). Germline CDR1 is SGHRS and CDR2 is YFSETQ. This CDR3 has 18 residues. The germline V and J ends were trimmed by 0 bases and 3 bases, with 22 bases remaining between them. The CDR3 sequence: CASSLEAGASLRLYEQYF. CDR3 sequence (DNA): TGCGCCAGCAGCTTGGAGGCAGGGGCATCACTACGTCTCTACGAGCAGTACTTC.

This clonotype showed up just a few times. The chain combines TRBV6-1 with TRBJ2-1; 9 bases match TRBD2. The CDR3 covers 15 residues. V was pared by 4 bases and J by 5 bases, with 6 bases of the junction left unmatched. Germline assignment: CDR1 MNHNS and CDR2 SASEGT. The CDR3 sequence is CASSALTSGNNEQFF. The CDR3 coding sequence is TGTGCCAGCAGTGCTCTGACTAGCGGTAACAATGAGCAGTTCTTC.

V usage is TRBV4-3 and J usage is TRBJ2-4; weak D call: TRBD2 (7 bases). Trimming left V 1 base short and J 7 bases short, with 14 bases between. Germline CDR1 is LGHNA and CDR2 is YSLEER. The CDR3 has 15 amino acids. CDR3 nucleotides: TGCGCCAGCAGCCAAGGATCCAGGGGAGGGAACATTCAGTACTTC. This translates into CASSQGSRGGNIQYF.

V and J are TRBV7-2 and TRBJ2-5, with D perhaps TRBD1 or TRBD2 (6 bases each). Trimming took 4 bases from V and 5 from J, leaving 8 bases between them. CDR1 SGHTA and CDR2 FQGNSA come from the germline V gene. This CDR3 region has 12 residues. CDR3 nucleotide sequence: TGTGCCAGCAGCTGGGGGGCGGAGACCCAGTACTTC. Translating gives CASSWGAETQYF.

The chain combines TRBV5-5 with TRBJ1-1; 7 bases agree with TRBD1. The junction had 12 bases not matched to a gene; V was cut back by 3 bases and J by 1 base. This CDR3 has 17 amino acids. CDR1 SGHKS and CDR2 YYEKEE come from the germline V gene (reference sequence). CDR3 residues: CASSSVPGQASNTEAFF. The CDR3, as DNA: TGTGCCAGCAGCTCGGTCCCCGGACAGGCCTCGAACACTGAAGCTTTCTTT.

This chain uses TRBV20-1 with TRBJ2-1; maybe TRBD1 (6 bases). V was pared by 4 bases and J by 6 bases, with 10 bases between. CDR1 and CDR2 from the germline V gene are DFQATT and SNEGSKA (reference sequence). CDR3 length: 12 amino acids. The CDR3 loop is CSAKRGSNEQFF. The CDR3 DNA sequence: TGCAGTGCTAAGAGGGGGAGCAATGAGCAGTTCTTC.

The chain links TRBV5-5 to TRBJ2-5; 9 bases are a match to TRBD2. The V and J ends lost 5 bases and 5 bases, in that order; junction bases with no gene match: 13. Germline CDR1 is SGHKS and CDR2 is YYEKEE (reference sequence). The CDR3 length is 16 residues. The CDR3 DNA is TGTGCCAGCAGTCCCCGAGCGGGGGGACCCGATGAGACCCAGTACTTC. Residues: CASSPRAGGPDETQYF.

This clonotype occurred once. This chain joins TRBV20-1 and TRBJ2-1; 9 bases are a match to TRBD1. V gave up 6 bases and J gave up 5 bases; unmatched junction bases: 5. The germline gives CDR1 DFQATT, CDR2 SNEGSKA (reference sequence). The CDR3 contains 13 residues. CDR3: CSAPGTGNNEQFF. The CDR3 bases are TGCAGTGCGCCCGGGACAGGGAACAATGAGCAGTTCTTC.

This rearrangement joins TRBV5-4 to TRBJ1-2, with D possibly matching TRBD1 (6 bases). CDR1 is SGHNT and CDR2 is YYREEE in the germline V gene (reference sequence). V dropped 1 base and J dropped 4 bases, with 17 bases sitting between them. The CDR3 has 16 residues. As DNA, the CDR3 is TGTGCCAGCAGCTTGAGCTGGGGGCAGATAGGCTATGGCTACACCTTC. Encoded protein: CASSLSWGQIGYGYTF.

This rearrangement joins TRBV7-9 to TRBJ2-4; no clear D gene. The last part of the DNA fits TRBJ2-7 better; the J call may be wrong. From germline, CDR1 is SEHNR and CDR2 FQNEAQ (reference sequence). The CDR3 is 14 residues long. The CDR3, as DNA: TGTGCCAGCAGCCCCAATTTTCCCTCCAGCGAGCAGTACTTC. Its protein product is CASSPNFPSSEQYF.

The sample holds a few counts of this clonotype. J is TRBJ2-5 and V is TRBV5-1; D possibly corresponds to TRBD1 (7 bases). This CDR3 is 14 amino acids long. In germline, CDR1 is SGHRS, CDR2 YFSETQ. V dropped 7 bases and J dropped 5 bases, with 18 bases sitting between them. The DNA of the CDR3 is TGCGCCAGCCAGGGGGGCGCAGTACCGGAGACCCAGTACTTC. It yields the protein CASQGGAVPETQYF. Combining the CDR3 with reference TRBV5-1 and TRBJ2-5 gives the whole variable domain KAGVTQTPRYLIKTRGQQVTLSCSPISGHRSVSWYQQTPGQGLQFLFEYFSETQRNKGNFPGRFSGRQFSNSRSEMNVSTLELGDSALYLCASQGGAVPETQYFGPGTRLLVL.

This clonotype was seen only a few times. The chain joins TRBV29-1 to TRBJ2-3; D is uncertain. The V end lost 2 bases, the J end lost 0 bases, and 9 bases lay between the germline ends. Germline V gene sequence: CDR1 SQVTM, CDR2 ANQGSEA. The CDR3 is 14 amino acids. CDR3 sequence reads: CSVEKSASTDTQYF. The CDR3 nucleotides read TGCAGCGTTGAAAAGAGCGCTAGCACAGATACGCAGTATTTT.

The chain combines TRBV6-5 with TRBJ2-1; D is possibly TRBD2 (6 bases). V lost 3 bases and J 6 bases, leaving 21 bases between the germline ends. The germline gives CDR1 MNHEY, CDR2 SVGAGI. The CDR3 has 17 amino acids. CDR3 residues: CASSYIPPVRGANEQFF. CDR3 bases: TGTGCCAGCAGTTATATCCCCCCGGTCCGCGGGGCCAATGAGCAGTTCTTC.

This clonotype showed up just a few times. The chain joins TRBV29-1 to TRBJ1-4; D gene ambiguous. The CDR3 loop spans 13 amino acids. Looked up from germline, CDR1 is SQVTM and CDR2 is ANQGSEA. V dropped 7 bases and J dropped 1 base, with 10 bases sitting between them. Written as DNA, the CDR3 is TGCAGCGCAGAACGGGGAACTAATGAAAAACTGTTTTTT. Its protein product is CSAERGTNEKLFF.

V is TRBV3-1 and J is TRBJ2-3; 7 positions match TRBD2. CDR1 and CDR2 from the germline V gene are LGHDT and YNNKEL (reference sequence). This CDR3 spans 15 amino acids. With V trimmed by 4 bases and J by 6 bases, 10 bases remained unmatched. CDR3 amino acids: CASSLSAGREDTQYF. In DNA, the CDR3 is TGTGCCAGCAGCCTTTCCGCGGGGCGGGAGGATACGCAGTATTTT.